This TCR beta chain emerged from a study of lymphopenia after photon versus proton radiotherapy (dated by TCRdb to the late 2010s). The study in broad terms: The study compared the immunological effects of photon versus proton radiation therapy in patients with gastrointestinal tumors who developed high-grade lymphopenia. The study was designed to characterize how the impact on the immune system differs between the two radiation modalities. The cohort included some 20 patients with gastrointestinal tumors who developed lymphopenia after receiving either photon or proton therapy.

The library was built by means of the immunoSEQ multiplex PCR assay. Alongside multiparametric flow cytometry, deep sequencing of rearranged TCR beta loci was used to profile the T cell repertoires. This is the immuneACCESS table as TCRdb keeps it, with only in-frame sequences that have V and J called. A part of the clones is gone; compared with another copy, unresolved V genes explain less than half, and the rest is unexplained. In this sample the table shows around 64,000 clones, approximately 86% of which occur a single time. The ten largest clones capture more than 10% of the sample. General findings and caveats noted by the study authors: Across the cohort, a larger post-nadir drop in TCR diversity was inversely correlated with overall survival time among patients who died. The survival association was assessed only in patients who died, and the authors presented better survival with proton therapy as a possibility rather than a demonstrated result. During treatment, patients who received proton therapy stayed relatively stable, whereas patients who received photon therapy lost naive T cells and TCR diversity and gained effector/memory populations. After the lymphocyte count nadir, oligoclonal expansion, especially of CD8+ Temra cells, was observed in photon-treated repertoires, and the drop in diversity was driven by this expansion.

Inclusive of the bounding cysteine and phenylalanine, the CDR3 is 15 residues long. Kept here is only the CDR3 DNA, which spans 45 bases and is read in frame from base 1. V loses 5 bases at its end and J loses 5 bases; junction bases beyond the gene matches: 10. Reading the germline V gene gives CDR1 SGHRS and CDR2 YFSETQ. Of note for this clone: The clone's antigen remains unknown. The sample holds no much larger clone one base away, and base qualities are not on file.

The TCR comes from an elderly man with esophageal cancer. The chain is made from TRBV5-1 and TRBJ2-7, and TRBD2 matches 10 of the central bases. The sequencing used peripheral blood, collected from a patient treated with proton-based radiotherapy. The CDR3 protein sequence reads: CASSRLAGAVNEQYF. The DNA sequence reads TGCGCCAGCAGTCGTCTAGCGGGAGCTGTCAACGAGCAGTACTTC.